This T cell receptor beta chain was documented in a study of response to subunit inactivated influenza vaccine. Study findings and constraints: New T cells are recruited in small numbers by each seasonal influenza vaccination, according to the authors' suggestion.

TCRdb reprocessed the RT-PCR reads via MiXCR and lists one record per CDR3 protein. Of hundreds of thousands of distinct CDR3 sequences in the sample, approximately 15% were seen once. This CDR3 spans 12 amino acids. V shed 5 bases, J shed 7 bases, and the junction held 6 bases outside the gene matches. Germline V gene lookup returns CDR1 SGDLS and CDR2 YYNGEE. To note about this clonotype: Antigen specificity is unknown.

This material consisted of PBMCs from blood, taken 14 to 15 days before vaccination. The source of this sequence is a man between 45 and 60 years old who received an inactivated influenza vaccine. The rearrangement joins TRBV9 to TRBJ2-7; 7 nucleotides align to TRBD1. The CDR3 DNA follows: TGTGCCAGCAGTAGCCGGGACAGAGAGCAGTACTTC. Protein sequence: CASSSRDREQYF.